A single T cell receptor (beta chain) is shown here with its context. Recruitment covered roughly 24 US areas and drew participants whose ages spanned roughly 18 to 100 years. This entry comes from a study of blood T cell repertoires in COVID-19. The authors' processing: Cell counts per sample came from amplifying reference gene primers. The assay was immunoSEQ multiplex PCR, and TCRdb's table has in-frame clones only and misses some. For V, J and clone size, that table is used; D and trimming come from the DNA. Found here are over 200,000 clones, about 87% of them singletons; the top ten hold roughly 3.7%. Specimen: PBMCs or T cells enriched from blood (not recorded which). This TCR was recovered from a woman in her twenties or thirties who had been exposed to COVID-19.

CDR3 in DNA: TGCGCCAGCAGCTTACCGGGACTAGCGGTCACCGGGGAGCTGTTTTTT. This encodes CASSLPGLAVTGELFF. This chain uses TRBV5-1 with TRBJ2-2, with 11 bases lining up with TRBD2. V was clipped by 2 bases and J by 4 bases; unmatched bases: 4. Germline CDR1 is SGHRS and CDR2 is YFSETQ. The CDR3 extends over 16 amino acids. The full variable domain, its missing parts supplied by reference TRBV5-1 and TRBJ2-2, is KAGVTQTPRYLIKTRGQQVTLSCSPISGHRSVSWYQQTPGQGLQFLFEYFSETQRNKGNFPGRFSGRQFSNSRSEMNVSTLELGDSALYLCASSLPGLAVTGELFFGEGSRLTVL.